This T cell receptor beta chain was captured in a study of blood T cell repertoires in COVID-19. In the study overall: Acute and convalescent COVID-19 samples came from the United States, Italy and Spain.

Some clones are missing from TCRdb's copy, which holds only in-frame ones; the method was immunoSEQ multiplex PCR. The sample yields about 76,000 clones, 70% to 80% seen once. Trimming removed 4 bases from V and 7 bases from J; junction bases left unmatched: 4. Germline CDR1 reads SQVTM; CDR2 reads ANQGSEA. There are 13 residues in the CDR3. The chain combines TRBV29-1 with TRBJ2-1; 10 bases match TRBD2. The sample consisted of peripheral blood. The clonotype comes from a human donor in a cohort sampled during active COVID-19. The CDR3, as DNA: TGCAGCGTTGCTAGCGGGAGACGGAATGAGCAGTTCTTC. It translates to CSVASGRRNEQFF.